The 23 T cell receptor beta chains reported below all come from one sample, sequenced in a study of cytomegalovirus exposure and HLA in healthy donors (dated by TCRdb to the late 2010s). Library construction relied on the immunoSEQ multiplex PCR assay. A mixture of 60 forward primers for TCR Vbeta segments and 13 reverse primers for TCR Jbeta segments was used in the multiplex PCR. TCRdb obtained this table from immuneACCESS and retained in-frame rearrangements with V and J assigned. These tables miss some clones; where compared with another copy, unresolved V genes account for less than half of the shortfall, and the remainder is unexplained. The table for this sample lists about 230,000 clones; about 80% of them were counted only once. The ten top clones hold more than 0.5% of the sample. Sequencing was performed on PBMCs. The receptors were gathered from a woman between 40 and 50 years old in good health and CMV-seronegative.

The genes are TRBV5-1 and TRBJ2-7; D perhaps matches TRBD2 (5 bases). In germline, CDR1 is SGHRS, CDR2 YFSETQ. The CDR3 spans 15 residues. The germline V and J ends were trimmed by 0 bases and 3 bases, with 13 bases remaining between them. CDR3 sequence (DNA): TGCGCCAGCAGCTTGGTTCCGGGAAGGAACTACGAGCAGTACTTC. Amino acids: CASSLVPGRNYEQYF.

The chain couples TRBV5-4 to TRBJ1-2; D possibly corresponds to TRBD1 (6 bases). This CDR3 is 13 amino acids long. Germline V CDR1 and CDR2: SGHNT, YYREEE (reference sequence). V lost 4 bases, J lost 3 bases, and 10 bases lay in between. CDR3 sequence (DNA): TGTGCCAGCAGCAGGGACACCTACTATGGCTACACCTTC. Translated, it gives CASSRDTYYGYTF.

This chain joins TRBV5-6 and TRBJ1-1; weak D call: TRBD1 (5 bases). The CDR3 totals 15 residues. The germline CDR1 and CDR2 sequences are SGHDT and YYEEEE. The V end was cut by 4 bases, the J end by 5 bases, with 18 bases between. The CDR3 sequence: CASSGGVAWGTEAFF. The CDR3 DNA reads TGTGCCAGCAGCGGGGGGGTAGCCTGGGGGACTGAAGCTTTCTTT.

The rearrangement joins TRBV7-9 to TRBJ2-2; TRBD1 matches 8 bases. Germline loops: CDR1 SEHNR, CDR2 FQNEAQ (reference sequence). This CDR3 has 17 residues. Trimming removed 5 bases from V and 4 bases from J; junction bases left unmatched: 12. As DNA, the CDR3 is TGTGCCAGCAGCCATTTTGGGGGACAGGTTTCCACCGGGGAGCTGTTTTTT. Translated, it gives CASSHFGGQVSTGELFF.

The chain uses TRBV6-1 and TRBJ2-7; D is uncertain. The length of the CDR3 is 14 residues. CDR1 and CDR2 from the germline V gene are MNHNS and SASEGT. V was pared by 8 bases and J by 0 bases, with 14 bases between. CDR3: CASRKGEDSYEQYF. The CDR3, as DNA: TGTGCCAGCCGAAAAGGTGAGGACTCCTACGAGCAGTACTTC.

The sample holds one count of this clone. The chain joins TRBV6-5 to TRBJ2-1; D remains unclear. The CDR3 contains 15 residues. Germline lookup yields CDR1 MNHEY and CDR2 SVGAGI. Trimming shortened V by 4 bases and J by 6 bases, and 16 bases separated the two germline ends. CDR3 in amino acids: CASSLAWRRGNEQFF. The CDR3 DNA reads TGTGCCAGCAGTTTGGCGTGGCGGCGTGGCAATGAGCAGTTCTTC.

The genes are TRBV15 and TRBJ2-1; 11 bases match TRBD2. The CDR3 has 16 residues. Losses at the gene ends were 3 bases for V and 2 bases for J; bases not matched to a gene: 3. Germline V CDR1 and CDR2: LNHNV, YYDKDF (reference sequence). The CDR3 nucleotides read TGTGCCACCAGCAGGGGTAGCGGGGGGGCCTACAATGAGCAGTTCTTC. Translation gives CATSRGSGGAYNEQFF.

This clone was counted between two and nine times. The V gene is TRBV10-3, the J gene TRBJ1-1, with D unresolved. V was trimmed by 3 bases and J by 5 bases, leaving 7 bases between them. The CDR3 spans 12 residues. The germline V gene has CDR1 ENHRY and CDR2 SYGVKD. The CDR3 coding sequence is TGTGCCATCAGTGATTCACAGACTGAAGCTTTCTTT. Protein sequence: CAISDSQTEAFF.

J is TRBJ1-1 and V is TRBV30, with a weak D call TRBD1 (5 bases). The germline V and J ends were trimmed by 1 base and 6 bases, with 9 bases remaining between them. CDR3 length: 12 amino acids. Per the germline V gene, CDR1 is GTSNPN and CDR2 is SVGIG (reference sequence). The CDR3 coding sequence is TGTGCCTGGAGTGGACAGATTCCTGAAGCTTTCTTT. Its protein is CAWSGQIPEAFF.

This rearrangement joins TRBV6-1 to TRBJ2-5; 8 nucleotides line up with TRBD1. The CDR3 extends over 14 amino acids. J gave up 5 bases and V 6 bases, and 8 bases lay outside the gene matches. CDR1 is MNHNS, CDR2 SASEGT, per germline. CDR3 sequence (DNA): TGTGCCAGCAGCCCTTTAGACAGGGGCGAGACCCAGTACTTC. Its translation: CASSPLDRGETQYF.

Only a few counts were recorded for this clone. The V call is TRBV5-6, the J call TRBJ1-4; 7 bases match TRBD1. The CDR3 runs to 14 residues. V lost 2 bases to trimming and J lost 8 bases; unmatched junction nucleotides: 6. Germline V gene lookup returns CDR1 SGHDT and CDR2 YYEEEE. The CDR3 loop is CASSFDRVDEKLFF. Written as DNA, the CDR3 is TGTGCCAGCAGCTTTGACAGGGTAGACGAAAAACTGTTTTTT.

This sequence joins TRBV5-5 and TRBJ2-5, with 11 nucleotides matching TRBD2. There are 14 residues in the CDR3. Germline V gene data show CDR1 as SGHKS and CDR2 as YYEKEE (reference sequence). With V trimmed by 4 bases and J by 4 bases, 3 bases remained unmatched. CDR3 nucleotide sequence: TGTGCCAGCAGCACCGGGACTAGCGGAGAGACCCAGTACTTC. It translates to CASSTGTSGETQYF.

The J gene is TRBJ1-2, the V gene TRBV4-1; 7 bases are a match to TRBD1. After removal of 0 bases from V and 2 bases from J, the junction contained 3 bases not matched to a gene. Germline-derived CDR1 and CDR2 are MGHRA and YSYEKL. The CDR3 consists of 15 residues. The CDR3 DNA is TGCGCCAGCAGCCAAGACAGGGGACAGAACTATGGCTACACCTTC. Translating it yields CASSQDRGQNYGYTF.

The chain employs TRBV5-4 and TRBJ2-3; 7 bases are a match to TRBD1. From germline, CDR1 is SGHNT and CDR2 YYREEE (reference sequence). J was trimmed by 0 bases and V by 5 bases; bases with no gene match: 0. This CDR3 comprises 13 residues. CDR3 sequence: CASRQGSTDTQYF. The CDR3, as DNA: TGTGCCAGCAGACAGGGGAGCACAGATACGCAGTATTTT.

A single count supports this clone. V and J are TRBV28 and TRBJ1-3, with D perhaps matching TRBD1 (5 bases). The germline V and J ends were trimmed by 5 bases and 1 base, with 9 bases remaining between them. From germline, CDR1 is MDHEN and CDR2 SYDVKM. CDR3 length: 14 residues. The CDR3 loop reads CASSLQVSGNTIYF. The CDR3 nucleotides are TGTGCCAGCAGTCTACAGGTTTCTGGAAACACCATATATTTT. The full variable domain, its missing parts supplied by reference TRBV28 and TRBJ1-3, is DVKVTQSSRYLVKRTGEKVFLECVQDMDHENMFWYRQDPGLGLRLIYFSYDVKMKEKGDIPEGYSVSREKKERFSLILESASTNQTSMYLCASSLQVSGNTIYFGEGSWLTVV.

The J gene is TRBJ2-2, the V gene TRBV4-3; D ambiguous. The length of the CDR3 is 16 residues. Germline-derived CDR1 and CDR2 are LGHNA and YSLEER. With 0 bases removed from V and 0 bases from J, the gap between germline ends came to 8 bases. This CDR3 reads CASSQDWAANTGELFF. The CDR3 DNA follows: TGCGCCAGCAGCCAAGATTGGGCAGCGAACACCGGGGAGCTGTTTTTT.

In DNA, the CDR3 is TGTGCCAGCAGTCGGGGACAGGGGGATCAGCCCCAGCATTTT. It is translated as CASSRGQGDQPQHF. The rearrangement joins TRBV2 to TRBJ1-5; 11 nucleotides line up with TRBD1. The CDR3 is 14 residues long. V gave up 5 bases and J gave up 5 bases; unmatched junction bases: 2. Germline V gene data show CDR1 as SNHLY and CDR2 as FYNNEI.

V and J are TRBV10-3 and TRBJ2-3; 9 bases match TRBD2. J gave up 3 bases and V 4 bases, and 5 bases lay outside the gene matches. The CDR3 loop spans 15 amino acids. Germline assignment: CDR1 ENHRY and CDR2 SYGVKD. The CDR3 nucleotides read TGTGCCATCAGTGGACTAGCGGAAAGTACAGATACGCAGTATTTT. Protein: CAISGLAESTDTQYF.

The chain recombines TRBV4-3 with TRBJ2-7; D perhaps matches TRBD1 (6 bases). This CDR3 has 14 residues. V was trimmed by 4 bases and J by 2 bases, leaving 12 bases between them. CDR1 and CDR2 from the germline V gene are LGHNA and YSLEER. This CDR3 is CASSRQTGAYEQYF. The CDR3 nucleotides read TGCGCCAGCAGCCGGCAGACAGGAGCCTACGAGCAGTACTTC.

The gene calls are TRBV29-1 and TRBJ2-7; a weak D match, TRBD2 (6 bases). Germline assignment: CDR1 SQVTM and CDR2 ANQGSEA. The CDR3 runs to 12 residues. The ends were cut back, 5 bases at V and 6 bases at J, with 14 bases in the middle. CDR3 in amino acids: CSVRRGGSEQYF. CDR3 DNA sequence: TGCAGCGTTCGTAGGGGAGGTAGCGAGCAGTACTTC.

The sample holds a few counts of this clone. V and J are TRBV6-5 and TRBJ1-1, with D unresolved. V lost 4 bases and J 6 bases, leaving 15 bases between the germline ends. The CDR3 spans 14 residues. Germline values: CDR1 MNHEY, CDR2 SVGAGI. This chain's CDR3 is CASSSLLAGAEAFF. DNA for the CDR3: TGTGCCAGCAGTTCCCTCCTAGCGGGCGCTGAAGCTTTCTTT.

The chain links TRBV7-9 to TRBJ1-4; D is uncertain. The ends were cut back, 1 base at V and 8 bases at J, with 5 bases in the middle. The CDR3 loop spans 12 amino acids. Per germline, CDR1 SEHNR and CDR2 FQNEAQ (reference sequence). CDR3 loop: CASSLVGEKLFF. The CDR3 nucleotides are TGTGCCAGCAGCTTAGTGGGCGAAAAACTGTTTTTT. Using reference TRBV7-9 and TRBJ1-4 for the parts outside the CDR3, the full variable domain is DTGVSQNPRHKITKRGQNVTFRCDPISEHNRLYWYRQTLGQGPEFLTYFQNEAQLEKSRLLSDRFSAERPKGSFSTLEIQRTEQGDSAMYLCASSLVGEKLFFGSGTQLSVL.

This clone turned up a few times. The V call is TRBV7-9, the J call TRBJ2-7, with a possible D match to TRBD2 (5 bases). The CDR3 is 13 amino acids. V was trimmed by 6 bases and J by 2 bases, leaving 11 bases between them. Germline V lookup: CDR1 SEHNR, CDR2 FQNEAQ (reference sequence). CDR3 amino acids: CASRPDGTYEQYF. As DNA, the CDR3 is TGTGCCAGCAGGCCGGACGGGACCTACGAGCAGTACTTC.